Presented here are 4 T cell receptor beta chains from one specimen sequenced in a study of blood T cell repertoires in COVID-19. Assay: immunoSEQ multiplex PCR; the TCRdb copy retains only in-frame clones and omits some. The sample includes more than 300,000 clones, roughly 90% seen only once; the top ten take over 8.5%. Sequencing was carried out using PBMCs or T cells enriched from blood (not recorded which). These receptors were taken from a woman under 40 who had recovered from COVID-19.

V gene TRBV12-3 or TRBV12-4 combines with J gene TRBJ2-1; TRBD1 might be the D (6 bases). V lost 2 bases to trimming and J lost 6 bases, with 8 bases between them. The CDR3 loop spans 13 amino acids. The CDR3: CASSLLQGNEQFF. The CDR3 coding sequence is TGTGCCAGCAGTTTACTACAGGGCAATGAGCAGTTCTTC.

The chain is built from TRBV18 and TRBJ2-2; 12 bases fit TRBD2. CDR1 is KGHSH, CDR2 LQKENI, per germline. Trimming at V came to 6 bases and at J to 4 bases, leaving 6 bases not matched to a gene. The CDR3 covers 16 residues. The DNA for the CDR3 is TGTGCCAGCTCCCCGACGACTAGCGGGAGCACCGGGGAGCTGTTTTTT. Protein sequence: CASSPTTSGSTGELFF.

The chain recombines TRBV2 with TRBJ1-5; D might be TRBD1 (5 bases). Trimming pared 0 bases from V and 0 bases from J, leaving 9 bases between. The CDR3 contains 16 residues. Germline V gives CDR1 SNHLY, CDR2 FYNNEI. The CDR3 loop reads CASSEATGDSNQPQHF. The DNA for the CDR3 is TGTGCCAGCAGTGAAGCGACGGGGGATAGCAATCAGCCCCAGCATTTT. The full variable domain, in which reference TRBV2 and TRBJ1-5 provide the parts outside the CDR3, is EPEVTQTPSHQVTQMGQEVILRCVPISNHLYFYWYRQILGQKVEFLVSFYNNEISEKSEIFDDQFSVERPDGSNFTLKIRSTKLEDSAMYFCASSEATGDSNQPQHFGDGTRLSIL.

This rearrangement joins TRBV7-9 to TRBJ1-3; 11 bases agree with TRBD1. This CDR3 is built from 18 residues. V gave up 1 base and J gave up 0 bases; unmatched junction bases: 5. Per germline, CDR1 SEHNR and CDR2 FQNEAQ (reference sequence). The CDR3 DNA follows: TGTGCCAGCAGCTTAGAGTGGACAGGGGGCCTCTCTGGAAACACCATATATTTT. Protein sequence: CASSLEWTGGLSGNTIYF.